This is a list of T cell receptor beta chains from one sample in a study of CD8+CD57+ T cells in acquired aplastic anemia. TCRdb called the reads again in MiXCR, with one record for every CDR3 protein. The table lists approximately 250,000 distinct CDR3 sequences, approximately 82% of them singletons. Sequences were obtained from sorted CD4+, CD8+, or CD8+CD57+ T cells (not recorded which) from PBMCs. The receptors come from a human donor with aplastic anemia. CDR3s include the opening cysteine and the closing phenylalanine or tryptophan. D genes are given only for firm matches. For some rows the clone size is stated as once, few or many, or as a class when expanded; others skip it.

CDR3: CASSARGNTQAFF
DNA: TGTGCCAGCAGCGCTAGGGGGAACACTCAGGCTTTCTTT
V: TRBV9
D: -
size: -
J: TRBJ1-1

CDR3: CASSLGPKAFNEQFF
DNA: TGCGCCAGCAGCTTAGGCCCTAAAGCCTTCAATGAGCAGTTCTTC
V: TRBV5-1
D: -
size: -
J: TRBJ2-1

CDR3: CSTERGSEQENQYF
DNA: TGCAGCACCGAAAGAGGCAGCGAGCAAGAGAACCAGTACTTC
V: TRBV15
D: -
size: -
J: TRBJ2-5

CDR3: CASRRQGTWGETQYF
DNA: TGTGCCAGCAGGAGACAGGGGACCTGGGGAGAGACCCAGTACTTC
V: TRBV12-3/TRBV12-4
D: TRBD1
size: -
J: TRBJ2-5

CDR3: CAISDAQSSNYGYTF
DNA: TGTGCCATCAGTGATGCGCAGTCGTCTAACTATGGCTACACCTTC
V: TRBV6-5
D: -
size: -
J: TRBJ1-2

CDR3: CASSPTGGIHEQFF
DNA: TGTGCCAGCAGCCCGACAGGGGGGATCCATGAGCAGTTCTTC
V: TRBV19
D: TRBD1
size: -
J: TRBJ2-1

CDR3: CASSLQRTWGETQYF
DNA: TGTGCCAGCAGCTTGCAGAGGACCTGGGGAGAGACCCAGTACTTC
V: TRBV11-3
D: -
size: -
J: TRBJ2-5

CDR3: CASSLTCCPSTQYF
DNA: TGTGCCAGCAGCTTGACGTGCTGTCCCTCTACGCAGTACTTT
V: TRBV7-8
D: -
size: -
J: TRBJ2-3

CDR3: CASSLGPTDTQYF
DNA: TGTGCCAGCAGCTTAGGGCCCACTGATACGCAGTATTTT
V: TRBV11-2
D: -
size: -
J: TRBJ2-3

CDR3: CASSIQGSPVTQYF
DNA: TGTGCCAGCAGCATACAGGGCAGCCCCGTTACGCAGTATTTT
V: TRBV7-3
D: -
size: -
J: TRBJ2-3

CDR3: CASSQPYSHTLETFF
DNA: TGTGCCAGCAGCCAACCCTATAGCCACACTCTTGAAACTTTCTTT
V: TRBV9
D: -
size: -
J: TRBJ1-1

CDR3: CASKFTGGPDAQYF
DNA: TGTGCCAGCAAGTTCACAGGAGGTCCCGACGCGCAGTACTTC
V: TRBV7-3
D: -
size: -
J: TRBJ2-7

CDR3: CASSLVPGDTEAFF
DNA: TGTGCCAGCAGCTTAGTACCCGGGGACACTGAAGCTTTCTTT
V: TRBV7-9
D: -
size: -
J: TRBJ1-1

CDR3: CASSLVTGNTEAFF
DNA: TGTGCCAGCAGCTTAGTCACAGGGAATACTGAAGCTTTCTTT
V: TRBV7-8
D: -
size: -
J: TRBJ1-1

CDR3: CATSRDPGVYNEQFF
DNA: TGTGCCACCAGCAGAGATCCGGGGGTCTACAATGAGCAGTTCTTC
V: TRBV15
D: -
size: few
J: TRBJ2-1

CDR3: CASSVRDRSYGYTF
DNA: TGTGCCAGTAGTGTCCGGGACAGGAGCTATGGCTACACCTTC
V: TRBV19
D: TRBD1
size: few
J: TRBJ1-2

CDR3: CATSMGGGQDTQYF
DNA: TGTGCCACCAGCATGGGGGGCGGCCAAGATACGCAGTACTTT
V: TRBV15
D: -
size: -
J: TRBJ2-3

CDR3: CASSYTAGGEAYF
DNA: TGTGCCAGCAGCTACACTGCCGGGGGTGAAGCTTACTTT
V: TRBV2
D: -
size: -
J: TRBJ1-1

CDR3: CASSLAGGSGANYLTF
DNA: TGTGCCAGCAGCTTAGCGGGAGGCTCCGGGGCGAACTATCTGACTTTC
V: TRBV7-8
D: -
size: -
J: TRBJ2-6

CDR3: CASSPRTGDHTDTF
DNA: TGTGCCAGCAGCCCCCGGACAGGGGATCACACCGATACCTTC
V: TRBV7-9
D: TRBD1
size: few
J: TRBJ2-5

CDR3: CASSLALAGGGDTQYF
DNA: TGCGCCAGCAGCTTGGCACTAGCGGGAGGAGGAGATACGCAGTATTTT
V: TRBV5-1
D: TRBD2
size: -
J: TRBJ2-3

CDR3: CASRIRGEGTYAEQFF
DNA: TGTGCCAGTAGGATACGGGGAGAGGGGACCTACGCTGAGCAGTTCTTC
V: TRBV19
D: -
size: -
J: TRBJ2-1

CDR3: CASSLSPIALHF
DNA: TGTGCCAGCAGCTTATCCCCCATAGCCCTCCACTTT
V: TRBV7-3
D: -
size: -
J: TRBJ1-6

CDR3: CASSGEGLLGGTEAFF
DNA: TGTGCCAGCAGCGGGGAGGGGCTTTTGGGGGGAACTGAAGCTTTCTTT
V: TRBV9
D: -
size: many
J: TRBJ1-1

CDR3: CASSLDDRAPTEKPFF
DNA: TGTGCCAGCAGCTTGGACGACAGGGCGCCCACGGAAAAACCGTTTTTT
V: TRBV5-5
D: TRBD1
size: -
J: TRBJ1-4

CDR3: CSARAGSPLHF
DNA: TGCAGTGCTAGAGCAGGTTCACCCCTCCACTTT
V: TRBV20-1
D: -
size: -
J: TRBJ1-6

CDR3: CASSYTGQGLMANEQFF
DNA: TGTGCCAGCAGTTACACCGGACAGGGCCTTATGGCCAATGAGCAGTTCTTC
V: TRBV6-7
D: TRBD1
size: -
J: TRBJ2-1

CDR3: CASSRAGEGATEAFF
DNA: TGTGCCAGCAGTCGCGCCGGGGAGGGGGCTACCGAAGCTTTCTTT
V: TRBV7-8
D: TRBD1
size: -
J: TRBJ1-1

CDR3: CASSPNRQGHYEQYF
DNA: TGTGCCAGCAGCCCAAATAGACAGGGACACTACGAGCAGTACTTC
V: TRBV7-6
D: TRBD1
size: -
J: TRBJ2-7

CDR3: CASSLDMTMNTEAFF
DNA: TGCGCCAGCAGCTTAGATATGACAATGAACACTGAAGCTTTCTTT
V: TRBV5-1
D: -
size: -
J: TRBJ1-1

CDR3: CASGLGGEKLFFDF
DNA: -
V: TRBV9
D: -
size: -
J: TRBJ2-3

CDR3: CASSSRGGWDTQYF
DNA: TGTGCCAGCAGCTCCAGGGGGGGCTGGGATACGCAGTATTTT
V: TRBV7-2
D: -
size: -
J: TRBJ2-3

CDR3: CASSAGTSGIDTQQFF
DNA: TGTGCCAGCAGCGCCGGGACTAGCGGAATAGATACGCAGCAGTTCTTC
V: TRBV9
D: TRBD2
size: few
J: TRBJ2-1

CDR3: CASSSQRSGGSAQQFF
DNA: TGTGCCAGCAGCTCTCAAAGAAGCGGGGGGAGCGCCCAGCAGTTCTTC
V: TRBV7-3
D: TRBD2
size: -
J: TRBJ2-1

CDR3: CASSCCGGENTEAFF
DNA: TGCGCCAGCAGCTGTTGCGGAGGGGAGAACACTGAAGCTTTCTTT
V: TRBV7-8
D: -
size: -
J: TRBJ1-1

CDR3: CASSLEGDGLVSGYF
DNA: TGTGCCAGCAGCTTGGAGGGGGACGGGCTCGTGTCTGGCTACTTC
V: TRBV7-2
D: -
size: -
J: TRBJ2-5

CDR3: CASSSIDRDGANVLTF
DNA: TGTGCCAGCAGCTCAATCGACAGGGACGGGGCCAACGTCCTGACTTTC
V: TRBV11-2
D: TRBD1
size: -
J: TRBJ2-6

CDR3: CATSKPTDGENEQFF
DNA: TGTGCCACCAGTAAACCAACCGACGGGGAGAATGAGCAGTTCTTC
V: TRBV24-1
D: -
size: -
J: TRBJ2-1

CDR3: CASSQGQGEAFF
DNA: TGTGCCAGCAGCCAGGGACAGGGGGAAGCTTTCTTT
V: TRBV4-2
D: TRBD1
size: -
J: TRBJ1-1

CDR3: CASSLDGQDIEAFF
DNA: TGCGCCAGCAGCTTGGACGGACAGGACATTGAAGCTTTCTTT
V: TRBV5-1
D: TRBD1
size: -
J: TRBJ1-1

CDR3: CASSRGGGYGYTF
DNA: TGTGCCAGCAGCCGAGGGGGCGGCTATGGCTACACCTTC
V: TRBV7-4
D: TRBD1
size: few
J: TRBJ1-2

CDR3: CASSFGTGETQYF
DNA: TGTGCCAGCAGCTTCGGGACAGGGGAGACCCAGTACTTC
V: TRBV7-6
D: TRBD1
size: once
J: TRBJ2-5

CDR3: CATSRETQYSGANVLTF
DNA: TGTGCCACCAGCAGAGAGACGCAATACTCTGGGGCCAACGTCCTGACTTTC
V: TRBV15
D: -
size: -
J: TRBJ2-6

CDR3: CASRGGTDTAELF
DNA: TGTGCCAGCAGGGGGGGGACGGACACCGCGGAGCTGTTT
V: TRBV7-9
D: TRBD2
size: -
J: TRBJ2-3

CDR3: CASSFGQGNTNSPLHF
DNA: TGCGCCAGCAGCTTTGGGCAGGGCAACACTAATTCACCCCTCCACTTT
V: TRBV5-1
D: -
size: once
J: TRBJ1-6

CDR3: CATSDLPSGGYQETQYF
DNA: TGTGCCACCAGTGATTTGCCTAGCGGGGGTTATCAAGAGACCCAGTACTTC
V: TRBV24-1
D: TRBD2
size: few
J: TRBJ2-5

CDR3: CASSLTGGADYGAFF
DNA: TGTGCCAGCAGCTTGACAGGGGGCGCCGACTATGGCGCCTTCTTT
V: TRBV7-2
D: TRBD1
size: -
J: TRBJ1-1

CDR3: CASTTWRVYPETQYF
DNA: TGTGCCAGCACCACCTGGAGGGTGTACCCTGAGACCCAGTACTTC
V: TRBV7-3
D: -
size: -
J: TRBJ2-5

CDR3: CASSLAGSDTQYYQLF
DNA: TGTGCCAGCAGCTTAGCGGGGTCAGATACGCAGTATTATCAGCTCTTC
V: TRBV7-9
D: -
size: -
J: TRBJ2-1

CDR3: CASSVEGAKNSPLYF
DNA: TGTGCCAGCAGCGTAGAGGGGGCCAAGAATTCACCCCTGTACTTC
V: TRBV9
D: TRBD1
size: -
J: TRBJ2-5

CDR3: CASSLTSGSGTTQF
DNA: TGTGCCAGCAGCTTGACTAGCGGGAGCGGAACGACGCAGTTT
V: TRBV7-2
D: TRBD2
size: few
J: TRBJ2-3

CDR3: CAISAVSRSYNSPLHF
DNA: TGTGCCATCAGTGCAGTCAGTAGATCCTATAATTCACCCCTCCACTTT
V: TRBV10-3
D: -
size: -
J: TRBJ1-6

CDR3: CASSLLGAGVSYNEQFF
DNA: TGTGCCAGTAGTCTCCTTGGGGCGGGGGTTTCCTACAATGAGCAGTTCTTC
V: TRBV19
D: TRBD2
size: -
J: TRBJ2-1

CDR3: CASSHGGGSGQDEQFF
DNA: TGTGCCAGCAGCCATGGCGGCGGAAGCGGTCAGGATGAGCAGTTCTTC
V: TRBV7-3
D: -
size: once
J: TRBJ2-1

CDR3: CASGDGGSPNKQF
DNA: TGTGCCAGCGGGGACGGGGGAAGTCCTAATAAGCAGTTT
V: TRBV7-2
D: -
size: -
J: TRBJ2-3

CDR3: CASSVLQGVQPQQF
DNA: TGTGCCAGTAGCGTGCTACAGGGAGTTCAGCCCCAGCAGTTT
V: TRBV19
D: -
size: -
J: TRBJ1-5

CDR3: CASSGRRLAYEQYF
DNA: TGTGCCAGCAGCGGCCGGAGACTAGCCTACGAGCAGTACTTC
V: TRBV5-5
D: -
size: -
J: TRBJ2-7

CDR3: CASSLTRGADDVYTF
DNA: TGTGCCAGCAGCTTGACACGGGGCGCGGACGATGTCTACACCTTC
V: TRBV7-2
D: -
size: once
J: TRBJ1-2

CDR3: CASSLARRQETQSF
DNA: TGTGCCAGCAGCTTAGCGCGACGTCAAGAAACGCAGTCTTTT
V: TRBV7-8
D: -
size: once
J: TRBJ2-3

CDR3: CASSLGRATSSTSFF
DNA: -
V: TRBV7-3
D: -
size: -
J: TRBJ2-1